The rows below give T cell receptor beta chains drawn from one sample of a study of T cells after yellow fever vaccination. TCRdb ran MiXCR on the 5' RACE reads and lists one entry per CDR3 protein. The table lists under 50,000 distinct CDR3 sequences, around 6.8% of them singletons. The sample consisted of PBMCs, either bulk or a sorted T-cell subset (CD4+, CD8+, memory, or dextramer-sorted; not recorded which), taken 45 days after the yellow fever booster vaccination. The source of these receptors is a man aged 25-45 years who received the YFV17D yellow fever vaccine. Each CDR3 is given with its conserved first and last residue. Each record gives: V gene, D gene, J gene, clone size, CDR3 DNA, CDR3 protein. A D gene is named only where the DNA matches it firmly. The listing skips clone size in some rows; elsewhere it reads once, few, many or a size class.

v_gene: TRBV7-2
d_gene: NA
j_gene: TRBJ2-2
abundance: NA
CDR3nt: TGTGCCAGCAGCCCATTAGTTACCGGGGAGCTGTTTTTT
CDR3aa: CASSPLVTGELFF

v_gene: TRBV20-1
d_gene: NA
j_gene: TRBJ1-1
abundance: many
CDR3nt: TGCAGCTATTCTAGGTTGAACACTGAAGCTTTCTTT
CDR3aa: CSYSRLNTEAFF

v_gene: TRBV10-2
d_gene: NA
j_gene: TRBJ2-1
abundance: many
CDR3nt: TGCGCCAGCAGTGGCGGCGGGCCGTCCTACAATGAGCAGTTCTTC
CDR3aa: CASSGGGPSYNEQFF

v_gene: TRBV20-1
d_gene: NA
j_gene: TRBJ1-1
abundance: many
CDR3nt: TGCAGTGCTAGAAATACAGGGTCCATTGAAGCTTTCTTT
CDR3aa: CSARNTGSIEAFF

v_gene: TRBV7-9
d_gene: NA
j_gene: TRBJ2-7
abundance: many
CDR3nt: TGTGCCAGCAGCTTAGGAGCGGAGTTAAGGAGTGTCGAGCAGTACTTC
CDR3aa: CASSLGAELRSVEQYF

v_gene: TRBV19
d_gene: TRBD2
j_gene: TRBJ2-1
abundance: many
CDR3nt: TGTGCCAGTAGTGGACTAGCGGGAGCCCACAATGAGCAGTTCTTC
CDR3aa: CASSGLAGAHNEQFF

v_gene: TRBV20-1
d_gene: NA
j_gene: TRBJ2-1
abundance: few
CDR3nt: TGCAGTGCTAGAGATTTAGTATCCTACAATGAGCAGTTCTTC
CDR3aa: CSARDLVSYNEQFF

v_gene: TRBV24-1
d_gene: NA
j_gene: TRBJ2-5
abundance: medium-sized
CDR3nt: TGTGCCACCAGTGTTGCGGGAAAGACCCAGTACTTC
CDR3aa: CATSVAGKTQYF

v_gene: TRBV5-4
d_gene: NA
j_gene: TRBJ2-2
abundance: NA
CDR3nt: TGTGCCAGCAGCTTGGTAGCTCCGAACACCGGGGAGCTGTTTTTT
CDR3aa: CASSLVAPNTGELFF

v_gene: TRBV20-1
d_gene: NA
j_gene: TRBJ1-5
abundance: many
CDR3nt: TGCAGTGCTTTCAGGGAGCGGCTTGTCAATCAGCCCCAGCATTTT
CDR3aa: CSAFRERLVNQPQHF

v_gene: TRBV4-3
d_gene: NA
j_gene: TRBJ1-1
abundance: many
CDR3nt: TGCGCCAGCAGCCGCAAATCGGGGGGGACTGAAGCTTTCTTT
CDR3aa: CASSRKSGGTEAFF

v_gene: TRBV10-2
d_gene: TRBD2
j_gene: TRBJ2-1
abundance: NA
CDR3nt: TGCGCCAGCAGTGAGTCGAGGGCGGGAGAGGGGAAAAATGAGCAGTTCTTC
CDR3aa: CASSESRAGEGKNEQFF

v_gene: TRBV20-1
d_gene: NA
j_gene: TRBJ2-1
abundance: many
CDR3nt: TGCAGTGTAGGTACAGGGAGAGGCAATGAGCAGTTCTTC
CDR3aa: CSVGTGRGNEQFF

v_gene: TRBV7-2
d_gene: TRBD2
j_gene: TRBJ2-7
abundance: many
CDR3nt: TGTGCCAGCAGGAGGGAGGCGGGAGACTACGAGCAGTACTTC
CDR3aa: CASRREAGDYEQYF

v_gene: TRBV12-3/TRBV12-4
d_gene: TRBD1
j_gene: TRBJ1-2
abundance: NA
CDR3nt: TGTGCCAGCAGTCGGGACAGTTTAAACTATGGCTACACCTTC
CDR3aa: CASSRDSLNYGYTF

v_gene: TRBV7-2
d_gene: NA
j_gene: TRBJ2-1
abundance: NA
CDR3nt: TGTGCCAGCAGCCCCCGGACTCTCACGGATGAGCAGTTCTTC
CDR3aa: CASSPRTLTDEQFF

v_gene: TRBV28
d_gene: TRBD2
j_gene: TRBJ2-3
abundance: many
CDR3nt: TGTGCCAGCAGTTTTGGACTAGCGGGGGTCACAGATACGCAGTATTTT
CDR3aa: CASSFGLAGVTDTQYF

v_gene: TRBV7-2
d_gene: NA
j_gene: TRBJ1-3
abundance: many
CDR3nt: TGTGCCAGCGTGTTCAGCTCTGGAAACACCATATATTTT
CDR3aa: CASVFSSGNTIYF

v_gene: TRBV7-2
d_gene: NA
j_gene: TRBJ2-1
abundance: many
CDR3nt: TGTGCCAGCAGCTTAGAACTAGCTCTTAATGAGCAGTTCTTC
CDR3aa: CASSLELALNEQFF

v_gene: TRBV20-1
d_gene: TRBD2
j_gene: TRBJ2-3
abundance: many
CDR3nt: TGCAGTGCCGACCGGGCTAGCGGGCGCACAGATACGCAGTATTTT
CDR3aa: CSADRASGRTDTQYF

v_gene: TRBV12-5
d_gene: NA
j_gene: TRBJ1-1
abundance: many
CDR3nt: TGTGCTAGTGGTTTGGTAGGAAAGATTGAAGCTTTCTTT
CDR3aa: CASGLVGKIEAFF

v_gene: TRBV3-1
d_gene: NA
j_gene: TRBJ1-1
abundance: many
CDR3nt: TGTGCCAGCAGCCAAGTAGCCTTGGGCACTGAAGCTTTCTTT
CDR3aa: CASSQVALGTEAFF

v_gene: TRBV5-8
d_gene: NA
j_gene: TRBJ2-2
abundance: many
CDR3nt: TGTGCCAGCAGCTCTGGGGTAGGGTACAACACCGGGGAGCTGTTTTTT
CDR3aa: CASSSGVGYNTGELFF

v_gene: TRBV6-2/TRBV6-3
d_gene: TRBD2
j_gene: TRBJ2-1
abundance: few
CDR3nt: TGTGCCAGCAGTTTGGTAGCGGGAGGCCTCGATTACAATGAGCAGTTCTTC
CDR3aa: CASSLVAGGLDYNEQFF

v_gene: TRBV27
d_gene: NA
j_gene: TRBJ2-6
abundance: NA
CDR3nt: TGTGCCAGCAGCCACTATGGGGCCAAGGTCCTGACTTTC
CDR3aa: CASSHYGAKVLTF

v_gene: TRBV7-9
d_gene: NA
j_gene: TRBJ2-1
abundance: many
CDR3nt: TGTGCCAGCAGCCAAAAAAATGAGCAGTTCTTC
CDR3aa: CASSQKNEQFF

v_gene: TRBV5-6
d_gene: TRBD1
j_gene: TRBJ1-4
abundance: few
CDR3nt: TGTGCCAGCAGCTTTGAGTTTCAGGGGGCCGGAGAAAAACTGTTTTTT
CDR3aa: CASSFEFQGAGEKLFF

v_gene: TRBV29-1
d_gene: TRBD2
j_gene: TRBJ2-1
abundance: many
CDR3nt: TGCAGCGTTGAACCTAGCGGGAGGGCCTGGTATGAGCAGTTCTTC
CDR3aa: CSVEPSGRAWYEQFF

v_gene: TRBV20-1
d_gene: NA
j_gene: TRBJ2-2
abundance: few
CDR3nt: TGCAGTGCTAAACCAGGGGCATTGAACACCGGGGAGCTGTTTTTT
CDR3aa: CSAKPGALNTGELFF

v_gene: TRBV12-3/TRBV12-4
d_gene: TRBD1
j_gene: TRBJ1-2
abundance: many
CDR3nt: TGTGCCAGCAGTTTAGCCTTTAACAGGGGGCTTGGCTACACCTTC
CDR3aa: CASSLAFNRGLGYTF

v_gene: TRBV15
d_gene: NA
j_gene: TRBJ1-4
abundance: NA
CDR3nt: TGTGCCACCAGCGCTTTGGGGGGTGGAAGCGAAAAACTGTTTTTT
CDR3aa: CATSALGGGSEKLFF

v_gene: TRBV18
d_gene: TRBD1
j_gene: TRBJ2-1
abundance: many
CDR3nt: TGTGCCAGCTCACCCGCTTCCCGACAGGGTGGCAATGAGCAGTTCTTC
CDR3aa: CASSPASRQGGNEQFF